The 9 T cell receptor beta chains given below trace back to one sample, sequenced in a study of shared clonotypes between healthy human individuals. Using immunoSEQ multiplex PCR, the repertoire was profiled, and TCRdb retains in-frame clones only, with some absent. Of about 1.9 million clones listed, about 93% are singletons. Naivety among CD8 cells was defined by CD45RO negativity and positive CCR7 selection, thereby excluding terminally differentiated effector memory CD45RA+ cells. Sequences were obtained from naive CD8+ T cells from PBMCs. Receptors originate from a young man in good health. Some clones in this sample may be carry-over from other donors' samples.

The chain is built from TRBV6-6 and TRBJ2-3; D gene unclear. V lost 2 bases and J 5 bases, leaving 5 bases between the germline ends. The CDR3 runs to 12 residues. Looked up from germline, CDR1 is MNHNY and CDR2 is SVGAGI (reference sequence). In nucleotides, the CDR3 is TGTGCCAGCAGTTACATGTTAGATACGCAGTATTTT. Amino acid sequence: CASSYMLDTQYF.

The V and J genes are TRBV25-1 and TRBJ2-1; tentatively, D is TRBD1 (7 bases). The ends were cut back, 5 bases at V and 1 base at J, with 18 bases in the middle. The CDR3 is 17 amino acids. The germline CDR1 and CDR2 sequences are MGHDK and SYGVNS. CDR3 nucleotides: TGTGCCAGCAGTCAAAGGGGGCAAGGGAGGTCCTACAATGAGCAGTTCTTC. This gives the protein CASSQRGQGRSYNEQFF.

J is TRBJ2-1 and V is TRBV27, with D possibly being TRBD2 (5 bases). CDR3 length: 15 amino acids. The germline CDR1 and CDR2 sequences are MNHEY and SMNVEV (reference sequence). V lost 4 bases to trimming and J lost 2 bases, with 12 bases between them. CDR3 residues: CASSWAGPAYNEQFF. In DNA form, the CDR3 reads TGTGCCAGCAGTTGGGCGGGCCCAGCCTACAATGAGCAGTTCTTC.

This chain uses TRBV6-1 with TRBJ2-7; D gene unclear. V was pared by 0 bases and J by 1 base, with 7 bases between. CDR3 length: 14 residues. Per the germline V gene, CDR1 is MNHNS and CDR2 is SASEGT. This CDR3 reads CASSEAGRSYEQYF. The CDR3 DNA is TGTGCCAGCAGTGAAGCGGGCAGATCCTACGAGCAGTACTTC.

This clone turned up a few times. This chain connects TRBV28 to TRBJ1-5; possible D gene TRBD1, 5 bases. There are 14 residues in the CDR3. With 5 bases removed from V and 9 bases from J, the gap between germline ends came to 17 bases. From germline, CDR1 is MDHEN and CDR2 SYDVKM. In DNA, the CDR3 is TGTGCCAGCAGTCCCAGGGACGGCCTCGGGCCCCAGCATTTT. It codes for CASSPRDGLGPQHF. Together with reference TRBV28 and TRBJ1-5, the CDR3 gives the full variable domain: DVKVTQSSRYLVKRTGEKVFLECVQDMDHENMFWYRQDPGLGLRLIYFSYDVKMKEKGDIPEGYSVSREKKERFSLILESASTNQTSMYLCASSPRDGLGPQHFGDGTRLSIL.

The rearrangement links TRBV4-2 to TRBJ2-7; tentative D call: TRBD2 (6 bases). V lost 1 base and J 0 bases, leaving 7 bases between the germline ends. Per the germline V gene, CDR1 is LGHNA and CDR2 is YNFKEQ. This CDR3 is built from 14 residues. The CDR3 nucleotides read TGTGCCAGCAGCCAAGTGGACTACTCCTACGAGCAGTACTTC. The encoded protein is CASSQVDYSYEQYF.

This chain connects TRBV7-6 to TRBJ2-6; 7 nucleotides align to TRBD1. The germline CDR1 and CDR2 sequences are SGHVS and FNYEAQ. The CDR3 spans 19 residues. Losses at the gene ends were 0 bases for V and 0 bases for J; bases not matched to a gene: 8. The CDR3, as DNA: TGTGCCAGCAGCTTAGCGGCCGGGACAGAGACCTCTGGGGCCAACGTCCTGACTTTC. Its translation is CASSLAAGTETSGANVLTF.

V gene TRBV7-5 combines with J gene TRBJ2-3; the D segment call TRBD2 is taken from the table without a DNA check. TRBV7-5 is a pseudogene locus. The CDR3 consists of 17 residues. The CDR3 nucleotides read TGTGTCAGAAGCTTAGATATAGGACTAGAGAGCACAGATACGCAGTATTTT. Translated: CVRSLDIGLESTDTQYF.

J is TRBJ2-3 and V is TRBV5-1; no firm D call. Germline V gene lookup returns CDR1 SGHRS and CDR2 YFSETQ. Trimming took off 4 bases at V and 0 bases at J, with 12 bases between the two ends. The CDR3 is made up of 15 amino acids. In nucleotides, the CDR3 is TGCGCCAGCAGCCCCCTTCGCCCCAGCACAGATACGCAGTATTTT. Residues: CASSPLRPSTDTQYF.